This TCR beta chain was captured by sequencing in a study of shared clonotypes between healthy human individuals. Profiling relied on immunoSEQ multiplex PCR, and the TCRdb table lists in-frame clones only, not all of them. Among about 380,000 clones listed, about 96% were seen once. General study points: Donor clonotype sharing was expected to depend on sequencing depth.

Germline V lookup: CDR1 SGHRS, CDR2 YFSETQ. Trimming cost V 3 bases and J 2 bases, with 9 bases left between them. The CDR3 extends over 13 amino acids. As regards this clone: Its antigen is as yet unknown.

Sequencing was performed on memory CD8+ T cells sorted from blood. Indicated subset: CD45RO+ cells pooled with CCR7-negative TemRA cells. J is TRBJ2-7 and V is TRBV5-1; the D gene could be TRBD1 or TRBD2 (7 bases each). This receptor was identified in a man aged 25-40 years in good health. The CDR3 DNA sequence: TGCGCCAGCAGCTCAGGGGGGGCCTACGAGCAGTACTTC. Protein: CASSSGGAYEQYF. The whole variable domain, remainder taken from reference TRBV5-1 and TRBJ2-7, is KAGVTQTPRYLIKTRGQQVTLSCSPISGHRSVSWYQQTPGQGLQFLFEYFSETQRNKGNFPGRFSGRQFSNSRSEMNVSTLELGDSALYLCASSSGGAYEQYFGPGTRLTVT.